These T cell receptor beta chains were read from a single sample in a study of regulatory T cells in long-lasting Graves disease. In TCRdb, the multiplex PCR reads were re-called with MiXCR into one record per CDR3 protein. The profile covers hundreds of thousands of distinct CDR3 sequences, with approximately 15% appearing a single time and about 20% taken by the ten largest. The same data also contributed to another study, on T cells in Graves' hyperthyroidism and ophthalmopathy.

The sample here was peripheral blood mononuclear cells (PBMCs), taken at new diagnosis, from a patient treated with antithyroid drugs. The source of these receptors is a woman aged 25 to 39 with Graves disease. The conserved cysteine and the conserved F or W are not part of the CDR3 here. Fields, in order: CDR3 protein, V gene, J gene.

CDR3aa: ASRPQGADGYT
v_gene: TRBV6-1
j_gene: TRBJ1-2

CDR3aa: ASSVIAGVVNEQF
v_gene: TRBV10-2
j_gene: TRBJ2-1

CDR3aa: ASKTGESGGTYNEQF
v_gene: TRBV6-1
j_gene: TRBJ2-1

CDR3aa: ASSEGQGPVETQY
v_gene: TRBV6-1
j_gene: TRBJ2-5

CDR3aa: ASSLGGLLVEAF
v_gene: TRBV5-1
j_gene: TRBJ1-1

CDR3aa: ASSQVRERVGYT
v_gene: TRBV4-1
j_gene: TRBJ1-2

CDR3aa: ASRLADRKQF
v_gene: TRBV30
j_gene: TRBJ2-1

CDR3aa: ASSWAVSNQPQH
v_gene: TRBV12-3/TRBV12-4
j_gene: TRBJ1-5

CDR3aa: ASRASGNTEAF
v_gene: TRBV19
j_gene: TRBJ1-1

CDR3aa: ASSFTQGDSYGYT
v_gene: TRBV27
j_gene: TRBJ1-2

CDR3aa: SAAGQSQETQY
v_gene: TRBV20-1
j_gene: TRBJ2-5

CDR3aa: SANVRGENEQF
v_gene: TRBV29-1
j_gene: TRBJ2-1

CDR3aa: ASSLVQGMTEAF
v_gene: TRBV7-9
j_gene: TRBJ1-1